This T cell receptor beta chain came from a study of T cell repertoires in cytomegalovirus infection. Across the whole study: Newly reported HLA-C-restricted and thoroughly characterized HLA-B-restricted CMV epitopes were employed. Based on public TCR beta signatures, there were indications of CMV infection and of a matching HLA type. Broader study findings: The cumulative frequency of public TCR beta families distinguished individuals who carried CMV together with the relevant HLA. Clonotypes of TCR beta that were HLA-C-restricted and CMV-specific dominated the ex vivo response.

This clonotype was counted between two and nine times. Its cognate antigen is unknown. TCRdb recomputed calls from the reads with MiXCR, one row per CDR3 protein. This sample has 650,000 to 850,000 distinct CDR3 sequences, with about 28% found just once. This TCR was sampled from a human donor in good health (CMV status not recorded). Some clones in this sample may be carry-over from other donors' samples. The input for sequencing was cultured CD8+ T cells from PBMCs, taken from culture after CMV antigen stimulation.

The CDR3 protein is CASSQDWNSYEQYV. CDR3 bases: TGTGCCAGCAGCCAAGATTGGAACTCCTACGAGCAGTACGTC. The V and J genes are TRBV4-2 and TRBJ2-7; D not resolved. CDR1 and CDR2 from the germline V gene are LGHNA and YNFKEQ. This CDR3 is built from 14 residues. V lost 0 bases to trimming and J lost 0 bases, with 6 bases between them.